The clone carrying this T cell receptor beta chain came up a few times. Its matching antigen is unknown. Since a much larger clone is just one base distant, this may be a read error. The sample is drawn from a study of T-cell reconstitution after alpha-beta-depleted transplantation in children. Whole-study findings and limits: Expanded clones from the graft, numbering several hundred, reportedly supplied alpha-beta T cells about two months after transplant.

Preparing the TCRbeta library involved the use of unique molecular identifiers. TCRdb itself ran the PCR reads through MiXCR, one entry per CDR3 protein. This sample has roughly 310,000 distinct CDR3 sequences; approximately 23% occur once, and the top ten carry approximately 11%. The ends were cut back, 4 bases at V and 4 bases at J, with 5 bases in the middle. Germline CDR1 MGHDK, CDR2 SYGVNS. The CDR3 sequence is 11 residues long. This specimen consisted of PBMCs, mostly from graft donor cells, obtained 180 days after TCRalphabeta/CD19-depleted stem cell transplant. V is TRBV25-1 and J is TRBJ2-7, with D tentatively TRBD2 (5 bases). The sequence came from a male patient between 5 and 17 years old who had a stem cell transplant for acute lymphoblastic leukemia, so the T cells may come from the graft donor. As DNA, the CDR3 is TGTGCCAGCAGTGCGGGGTACGAGCAGTACTTC. This encodes CASSAGYEQYF.